This TCR beta chain was obtained from a study of blood T cell repertoires in COVID-19. Study-wide background: Donors in the United States, Italy and Spain gave samples during acute or convalescent COVID-19.

Using immunoSEQ multiplex PCR, the repertoire was profiled, and TCRdb retains in-frame clones only, with some absent. The sample has roughly 80,000 clones; approximately 81% are singletons. This CDR3 spans 13 amino acids. The V and J ends lost 3 bases and 12 bases respectively, with 17 bases between them. CDR1 is LNHDA, CDR2 SQIVND, per germline (reference sequence). The TCR sequence derives from a woman aged 60-75 years with acute or convalescent COVID-19. The chain uses TRBV19 and TRBJ1-1; no definite D call. Sequenced: peripheral blood. The CDR3 bases are TGTGCCAGTAGTATCCGGGATTCATCGCTGTCTTTCTTT. This codes for CASSIRDSSLSFF.